This T cell receptor beta chain stems from a study of cytomegalovirus exposure and HLA in healthy donors. The CDR3 extends over 14 amino acids. Looked up from germline, CDR1 is SGHAT and CDR2 is FQNNGV. The V and J ends lost 0 bases and 7 bases respectively, with 10 bases between them. 13 Jbeta primers and 60 Vbeta primers were used for the PCR. Sequencing used immunoSEQ multiplex PCR; TCRdb keeps in-frame clones, though not all of them. The sample shows 120,000 to 150,000 clones, about 80% of them seen only once. Study-level results: Researchers reported in a later analysis that common viral pathogens appeared linked to several top clusters. Follow-up analysis later connected one missense variant in DCLRE1C with trimming of TCR beta V- and J-genes.

A note on this clone: The antigen is not known.

Sequencing used PBMCs. The chain carries TRBV11-2 and TRBJ2-1; D uncertain. This clonotype was sampled from a male donor in good health and CMV-seronegative. The CDR3: CASSLDGPRNEQFF. The CDR3, as DNA: TGTGCCAGCAGCTTAGATGGGCCACGAAATGAGCAGTTCTTC.